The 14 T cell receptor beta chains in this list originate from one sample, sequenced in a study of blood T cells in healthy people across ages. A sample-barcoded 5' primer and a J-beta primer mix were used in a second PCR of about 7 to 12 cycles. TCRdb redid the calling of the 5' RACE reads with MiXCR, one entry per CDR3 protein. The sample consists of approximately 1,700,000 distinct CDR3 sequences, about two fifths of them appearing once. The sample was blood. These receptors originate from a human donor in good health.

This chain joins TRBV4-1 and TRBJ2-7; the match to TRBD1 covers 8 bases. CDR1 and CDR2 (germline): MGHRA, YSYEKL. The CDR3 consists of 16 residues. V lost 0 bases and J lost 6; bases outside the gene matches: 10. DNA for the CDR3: TGCGCCAGCAGCCAAGATGGCGGGACAGGTTATGGCGAGCAGTACTTC. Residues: CASSQDGGTGYGEQYF.

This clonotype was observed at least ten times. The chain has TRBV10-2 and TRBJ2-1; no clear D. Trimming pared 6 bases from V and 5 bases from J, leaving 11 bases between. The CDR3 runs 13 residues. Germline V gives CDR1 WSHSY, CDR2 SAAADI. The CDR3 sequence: CASRSDPDNEQFF. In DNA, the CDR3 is TGCGCCAGCAGATCGGATCCGGACAATGAGCAGTTCTTC.

The CDR3 loop is CASSLGPTGTGALYEQYF. The DNA for the CDR3 is TGTGCCAGCAGCTTAGGGCCCACCGGGACAGGGGCTCTTTACGAGCAGTACTTC. The genes are TRBV7-2 and TRBJ2-7; 10 bases align to TRBD1. This CDR3 spans 18 amino acids. Germline trimming cut 1 base from V and 4 bases from J; bases unmatched to any gene: 13. Germline CDR1 reads SGHTA; CDR2 reads FQGNSA.

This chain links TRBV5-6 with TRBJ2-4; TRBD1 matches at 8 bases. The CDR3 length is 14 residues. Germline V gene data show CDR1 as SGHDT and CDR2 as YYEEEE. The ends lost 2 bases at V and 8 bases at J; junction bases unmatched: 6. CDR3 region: CASSFGTGGDIQYF. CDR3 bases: TGTGCCAGCAGCTTCGGGACAGGAGGGGACATTCAGTACTTC.

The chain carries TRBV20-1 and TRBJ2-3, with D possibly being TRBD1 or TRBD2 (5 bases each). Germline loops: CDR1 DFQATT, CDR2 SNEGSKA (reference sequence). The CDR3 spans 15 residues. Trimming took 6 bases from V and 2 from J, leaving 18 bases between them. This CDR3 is CSANPGTTTTDTQYF. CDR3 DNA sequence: TGCAGTGCGAACCCCGGGACCACCACCACAGATACGCAGTATTTT.

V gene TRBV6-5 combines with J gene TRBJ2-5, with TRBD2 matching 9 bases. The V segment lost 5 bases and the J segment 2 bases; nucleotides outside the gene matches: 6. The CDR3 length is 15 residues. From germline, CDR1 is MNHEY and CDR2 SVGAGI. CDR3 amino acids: CASSSVAGEQETQYF. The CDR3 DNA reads TGTGCCAGCAGTAGTGTAGCGGGGGAGCAAGAGACCCAGTACTTC.

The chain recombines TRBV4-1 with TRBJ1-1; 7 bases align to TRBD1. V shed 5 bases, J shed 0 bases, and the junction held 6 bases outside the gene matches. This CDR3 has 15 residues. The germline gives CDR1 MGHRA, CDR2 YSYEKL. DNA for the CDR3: TGCGCCAGCAGCAACCGGGACAGCATGAACACTGAAGCTTTCTTT. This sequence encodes CASSNRDSMNTEAFF.

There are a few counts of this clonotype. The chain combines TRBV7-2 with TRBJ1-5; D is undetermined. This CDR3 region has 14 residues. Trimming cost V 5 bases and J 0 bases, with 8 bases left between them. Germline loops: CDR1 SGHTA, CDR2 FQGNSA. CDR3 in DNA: TGTGCCAGCAGCCAGACCCATAGCAATCAGCCCCAGCATTTT. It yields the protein CASSQTHSNQPQHF.

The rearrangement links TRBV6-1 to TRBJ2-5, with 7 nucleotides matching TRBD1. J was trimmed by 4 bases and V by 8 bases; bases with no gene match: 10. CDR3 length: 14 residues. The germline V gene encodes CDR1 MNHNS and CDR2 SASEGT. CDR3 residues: CASLWDSGLETQYF. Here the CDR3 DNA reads TGTGCCAGCCTTTGGGACAGTGGTTTAGAGACCCAGTACTTC.

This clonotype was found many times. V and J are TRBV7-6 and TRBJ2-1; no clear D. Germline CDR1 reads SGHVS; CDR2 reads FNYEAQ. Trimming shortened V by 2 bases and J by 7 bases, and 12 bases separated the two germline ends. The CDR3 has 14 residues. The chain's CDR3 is CASSLSGLRNEQFF. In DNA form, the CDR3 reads TGTGCCAGCAGCTTATCCGGGCTCCGGAATGAGCAGTTCTTC.

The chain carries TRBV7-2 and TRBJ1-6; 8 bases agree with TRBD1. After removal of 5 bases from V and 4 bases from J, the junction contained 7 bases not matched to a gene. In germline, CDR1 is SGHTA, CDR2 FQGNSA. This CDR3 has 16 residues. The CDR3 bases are TGTGCCAGCAGCCTTGACAGGGGCGCTTATAATTCACCCCTCCACTTT. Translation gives CASSLDRGAYNSPLHF.

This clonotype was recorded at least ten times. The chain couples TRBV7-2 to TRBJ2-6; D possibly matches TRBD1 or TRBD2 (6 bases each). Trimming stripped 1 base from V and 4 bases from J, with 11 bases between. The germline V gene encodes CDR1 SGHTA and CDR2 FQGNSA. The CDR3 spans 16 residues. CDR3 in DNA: TGTGCCAGCAGCTTAGGAGGGGGGCTCGGGGCCAACGTCCTGACTTTC. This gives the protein CASSLGGGLGANVLTF.

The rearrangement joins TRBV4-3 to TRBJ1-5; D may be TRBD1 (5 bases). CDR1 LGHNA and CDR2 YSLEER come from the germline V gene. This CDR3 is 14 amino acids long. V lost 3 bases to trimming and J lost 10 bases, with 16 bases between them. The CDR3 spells CASSQGQGGHPQHF. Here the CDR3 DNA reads TGCGCCAGCAGCCAGGGGCAGGGTGGACACCCCCAGCATTTT.

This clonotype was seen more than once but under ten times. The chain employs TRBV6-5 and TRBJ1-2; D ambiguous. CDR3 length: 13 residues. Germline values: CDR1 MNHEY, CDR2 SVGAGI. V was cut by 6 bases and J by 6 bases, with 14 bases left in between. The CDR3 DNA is TGTGCCAGCAGGGTTCTAAGTACGGATGGCTACACCTTC. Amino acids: CASRVLSTDGYTF.